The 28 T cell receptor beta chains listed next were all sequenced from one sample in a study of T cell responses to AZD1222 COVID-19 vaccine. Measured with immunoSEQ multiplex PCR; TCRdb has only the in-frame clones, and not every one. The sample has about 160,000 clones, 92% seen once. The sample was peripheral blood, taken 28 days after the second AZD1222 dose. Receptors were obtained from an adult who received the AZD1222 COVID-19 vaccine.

In DNA form, the CDR3 reads TGCAGCGTTGGGGGCCCATTCTATGGCTACACCTTC. Protein sequence: CSVGGPFYGYTF. The chain recombines TRBV29-1 with TRBJ1-2; tentative D call: TRBD1 (5 bases). Per the germline V gene, CDR1 is SQVTM and CDR2 is ANQGSEA. Trimming removed 4 bases from V and 4 bases from J, with 10 bases in between. This CDR3 is 12 amino acids long. The variable domain in full, completed from reference TRBV29-1 and TRBJ1-2, reads SAVISQKPSRDICQRGTSLTIQCQVDSQVTMMFWYRQQPGQSLTLIATANQGSEATYESGFVIDKFPISRPNLTFSTLTVSNMSPEDSSIYLCSVGGPFYGYTFGSGTRLTVV.

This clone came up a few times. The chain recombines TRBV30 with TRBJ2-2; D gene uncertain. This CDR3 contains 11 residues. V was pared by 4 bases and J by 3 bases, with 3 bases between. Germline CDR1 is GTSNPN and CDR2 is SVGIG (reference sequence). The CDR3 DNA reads TGTGCCTGGACTTACACCGGGGAGCTGTTTTTT. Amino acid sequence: CAWTYTGELFF.

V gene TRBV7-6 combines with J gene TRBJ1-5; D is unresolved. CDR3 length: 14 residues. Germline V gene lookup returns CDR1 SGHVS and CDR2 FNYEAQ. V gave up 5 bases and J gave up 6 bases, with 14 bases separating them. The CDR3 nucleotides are TGTGCCAGCAGCCTAAGGACCGGCGGTCAGCCCCAGCATTTT. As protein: CASSLRTGGQPQHF.

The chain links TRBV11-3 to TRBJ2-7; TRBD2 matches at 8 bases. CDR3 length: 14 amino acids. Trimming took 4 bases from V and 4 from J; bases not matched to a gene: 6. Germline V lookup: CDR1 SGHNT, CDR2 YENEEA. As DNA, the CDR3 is TGTGCCAGCAGCTCCTCAGCGGGAGTGTACGAGCAGTACTTC. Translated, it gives CASSSSAGVYEQYF.

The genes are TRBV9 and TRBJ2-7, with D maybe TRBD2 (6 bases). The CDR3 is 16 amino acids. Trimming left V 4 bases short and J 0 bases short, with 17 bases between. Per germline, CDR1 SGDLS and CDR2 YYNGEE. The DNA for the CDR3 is TGTGCCAGCAGCCCCAACTCCGCGGGATCCTCCTACGAGCAGTACTTC. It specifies CASSPNSAGSSYEQYF.

CDR3 DNA: TGTGCCAGTACCCCAAGCGAGGGGGCAAGGGAAAAACTGTTTTTT. The encoded protein is CASTPSEGAREKLFF. The V gene is TRBV19, the J gene TRBJ1-4; 7 nucleotides align to TRBD1. Germline V gene sequence: CDR1 LNHDA, CDR2 SQIVND (reference sequence). The CDR3 totals 15 residues. V lost 7 bases and J lost 8; bases outside the gene matches: 13.

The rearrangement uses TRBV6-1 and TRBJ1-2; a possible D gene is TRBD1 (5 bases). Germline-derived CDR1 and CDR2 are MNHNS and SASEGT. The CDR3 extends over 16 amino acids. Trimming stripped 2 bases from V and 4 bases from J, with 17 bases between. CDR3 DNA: TGTGCCAGCAGTGAATCACGCAGGGCCCTCTCCTATGGCTACACCTTC. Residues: CASSESRRALSYGYTF.

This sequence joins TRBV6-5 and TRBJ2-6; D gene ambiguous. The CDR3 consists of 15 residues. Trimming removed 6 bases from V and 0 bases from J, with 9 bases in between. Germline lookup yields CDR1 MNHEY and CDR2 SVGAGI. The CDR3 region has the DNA TGTGCCAGCAGGACCCGGCGCTCTGGGGCCAACGTCCTGACTTTC. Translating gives CASRTRRSGANVLTF.

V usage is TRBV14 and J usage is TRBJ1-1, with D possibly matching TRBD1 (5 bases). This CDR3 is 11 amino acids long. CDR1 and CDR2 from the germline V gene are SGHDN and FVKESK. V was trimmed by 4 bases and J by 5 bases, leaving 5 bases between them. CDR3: CASSRGTEAFF. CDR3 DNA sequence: TGTGCCAGCAGCCGGGGGACTGAAGCTTTCTTT.

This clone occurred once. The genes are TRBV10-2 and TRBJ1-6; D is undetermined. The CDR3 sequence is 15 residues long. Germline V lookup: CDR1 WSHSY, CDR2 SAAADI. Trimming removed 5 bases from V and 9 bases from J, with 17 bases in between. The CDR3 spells CASSNYRGGFSPLHF. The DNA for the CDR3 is TGCGCCAGCAGTAACTATCGAGGAGGATTTTCACCCCTCCACTTT.

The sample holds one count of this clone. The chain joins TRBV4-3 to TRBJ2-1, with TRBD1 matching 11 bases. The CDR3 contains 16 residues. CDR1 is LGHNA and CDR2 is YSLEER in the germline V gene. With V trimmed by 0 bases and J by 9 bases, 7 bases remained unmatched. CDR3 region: CASSQDLGQGGVEQFF. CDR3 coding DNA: TGCGCCAGCAGCCAAGATCTGGGACAGGGGGGCGTTGAGCAGTTCTTC.

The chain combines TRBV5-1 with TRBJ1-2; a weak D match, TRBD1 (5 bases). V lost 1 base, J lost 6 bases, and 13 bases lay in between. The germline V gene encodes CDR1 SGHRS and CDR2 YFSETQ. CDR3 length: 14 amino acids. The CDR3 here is CASSLKGALDGYTF. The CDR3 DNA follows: TGCGCCAGCAGCTTGAAAGGGGCGCTAGATGGCTACACCTTC.

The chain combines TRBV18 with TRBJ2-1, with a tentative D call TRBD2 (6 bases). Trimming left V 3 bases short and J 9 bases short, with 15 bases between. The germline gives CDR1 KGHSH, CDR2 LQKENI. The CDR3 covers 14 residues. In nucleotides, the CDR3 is TGTGCCAGCTCACCGGGTAGACTAGGCGGTGAGCAGTTCTTC. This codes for CASSPGRLGGEQFF.

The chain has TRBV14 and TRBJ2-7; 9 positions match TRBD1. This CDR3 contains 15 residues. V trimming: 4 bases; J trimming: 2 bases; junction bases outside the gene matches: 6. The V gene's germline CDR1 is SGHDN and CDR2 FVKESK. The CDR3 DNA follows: TGTGCCAGCAGCCTCGGACAGGGGCGTCCCTACGAGCAGTACTTC. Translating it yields CASSLGQGRPYEQYF.

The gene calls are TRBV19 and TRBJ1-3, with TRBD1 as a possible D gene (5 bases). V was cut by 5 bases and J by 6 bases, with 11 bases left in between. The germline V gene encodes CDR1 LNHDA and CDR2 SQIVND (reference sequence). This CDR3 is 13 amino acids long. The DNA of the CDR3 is TGTGCCAGTAGTTTTACGGGGACAAACACCATATATTTT. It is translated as CASSFTGTNTIYF.

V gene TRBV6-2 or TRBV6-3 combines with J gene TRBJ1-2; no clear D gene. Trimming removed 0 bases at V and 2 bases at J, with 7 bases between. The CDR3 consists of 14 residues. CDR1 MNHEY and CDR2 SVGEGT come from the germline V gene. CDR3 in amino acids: CASSYSAGNYGYTF. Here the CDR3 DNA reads TGTGCCAGCAGTTACTCGGCGGGGAACTATGGCTACACCTTC.

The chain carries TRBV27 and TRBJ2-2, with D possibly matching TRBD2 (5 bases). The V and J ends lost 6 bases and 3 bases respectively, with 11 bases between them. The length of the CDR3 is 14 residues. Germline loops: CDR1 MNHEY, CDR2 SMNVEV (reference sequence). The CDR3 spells CASRATTYTGELFF. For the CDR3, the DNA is TGTGCCAGCAGAGCGACTACTTACACCGGGGAGCTGTTTTTT.

The CDR3 protein is CASSAEWGEDEQFF. In DNA form, the CDR3 reads TGTGCCAGCAGCGCCGAGTGGGGAGAGGATGAGCAGTTCTTC. The gene calls are TRBV9 and TRBJ2-1; tentatively, D is TRBD2 (5 bases). The CDR3 has 14 amino acids. Germline CDR1 is SGDLS and CDR2 is YYNGEE. Trimming pared 3 bases from V and 8 bases from J, leaving 15 bases between.

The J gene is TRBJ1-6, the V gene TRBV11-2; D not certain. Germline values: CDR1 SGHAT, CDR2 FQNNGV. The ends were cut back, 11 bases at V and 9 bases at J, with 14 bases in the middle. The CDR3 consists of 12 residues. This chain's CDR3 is CAVGSLGSPLHF. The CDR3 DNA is TGTGCCGTGGGGTCTCTCGGTTCACCCCTCCACTTT.

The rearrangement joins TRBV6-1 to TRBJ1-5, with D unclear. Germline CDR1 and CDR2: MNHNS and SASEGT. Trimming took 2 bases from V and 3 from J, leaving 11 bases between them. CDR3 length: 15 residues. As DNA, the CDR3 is TGTGCCAGCAGTGAACCCAGAAACTTCAATCAGCCCCAGCATTTT. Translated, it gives CASSEPRNFNQPQHF.

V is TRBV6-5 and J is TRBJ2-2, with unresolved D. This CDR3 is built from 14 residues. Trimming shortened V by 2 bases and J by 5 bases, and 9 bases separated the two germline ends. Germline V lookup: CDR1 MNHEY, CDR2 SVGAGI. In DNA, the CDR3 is TGTGCCAGCAGTTACCGGGTTAAAACCGGGGAGCTGTTTTTT. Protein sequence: CASSYRVKTGELFF.

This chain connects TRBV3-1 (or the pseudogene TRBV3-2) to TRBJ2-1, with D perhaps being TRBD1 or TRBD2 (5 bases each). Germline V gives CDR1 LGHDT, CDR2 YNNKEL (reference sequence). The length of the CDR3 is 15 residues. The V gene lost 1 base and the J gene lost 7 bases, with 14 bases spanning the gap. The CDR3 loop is CASSQVVGPGNEQFF. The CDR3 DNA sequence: TGTGCCAGCAGCCAAGTTGTGGGGCCGGGGAATGAGCAGTTCTTC.

The CDR3 DNA is TGCGCCAGCAGCCAAAACGCGGCAGCTAACACTGAAGCTTTCTTT. It translates to CASSQNAAANTEAFF. The V gene is TRBV4-3, the J gene TRBJ1-1, with no clear D. CDR3 length: 15 amino acids. The germline V gene has CDR1 LGHNA and CDR2 YSLEER. Trimming left V 2 bases short and J 2 bases short, with 12 bases between.

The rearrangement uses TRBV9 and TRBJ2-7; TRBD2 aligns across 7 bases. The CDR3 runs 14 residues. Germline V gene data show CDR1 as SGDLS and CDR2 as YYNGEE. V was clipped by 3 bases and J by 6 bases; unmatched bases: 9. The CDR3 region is CASSALAGVGEQYF. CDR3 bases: TGTGCCAGCAGCGCACTCGCGGGAGTGGGCGAGCAGTACTTC.

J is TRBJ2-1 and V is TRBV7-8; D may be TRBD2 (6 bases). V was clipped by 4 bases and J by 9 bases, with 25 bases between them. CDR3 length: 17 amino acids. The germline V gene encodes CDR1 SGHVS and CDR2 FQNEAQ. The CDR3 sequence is CASSSARLVPSAGEQFF. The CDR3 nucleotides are TGTGCCAGCAGCTCCGCCAGACTAGTACCCTCCGCGGGTGAGCAGTTCTTC.

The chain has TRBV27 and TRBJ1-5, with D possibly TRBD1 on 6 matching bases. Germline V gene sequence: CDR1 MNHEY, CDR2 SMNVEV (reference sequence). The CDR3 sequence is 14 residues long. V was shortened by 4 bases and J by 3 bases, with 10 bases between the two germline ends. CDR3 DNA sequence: TGTGCCAGCAGTTCACAGGGCCCCAATCAGCCCCAGCATTTT. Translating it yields CASSSQGPNQPQHF.

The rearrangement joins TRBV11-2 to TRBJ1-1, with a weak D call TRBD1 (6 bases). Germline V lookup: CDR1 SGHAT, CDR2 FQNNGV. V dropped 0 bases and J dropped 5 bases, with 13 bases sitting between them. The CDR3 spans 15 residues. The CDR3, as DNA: TGTGCCAGCAGCTTAGATGGGGGGGGCGGTACTGAAGCTTTCTTT. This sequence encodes CASSLDGGGGTEAFF.

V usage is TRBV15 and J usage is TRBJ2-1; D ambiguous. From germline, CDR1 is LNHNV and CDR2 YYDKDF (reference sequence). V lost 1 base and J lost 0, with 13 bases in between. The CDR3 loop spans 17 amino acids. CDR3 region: CATSRALAATSYNEQFF. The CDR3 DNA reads TGTGCCACCAGCAGAGCCCTTGCGGCTACCTCCTACAATGAGCAGTTCTTC. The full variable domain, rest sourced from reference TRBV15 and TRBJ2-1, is DAMVIQNPRYQVTQFGKPVTLSCSQTLNHNVMYWYQQKSSQAPKLLFHYYDKDFNNEADTPDNFQSRRPNTSFCFLDIRSPGLGDTAMYLCATSRALAATSYNEQFFGPGTRLTVL.